This entry lists 3 T cell receptor beta chains sequenced from one sample in a study of T cell responses to AZD1222 COVID-19 vaccine. Sequenced by immunoSEQ multiplex PCR; TCRdb stores in-frame clones only, minus some. The sample has 95,000 to 100,000 clones, roughly nine tenths seen once. Source: peripheral blood, taken on day 0 of AZD1222 vaccination. These TCRs come from an adult in good health.

The chain has TRBV18 and TRBJ1-2; 7 positions match TRBD1. V trimming: 1 base; J trimming: 0 bases; junction bases outside the gene matches: 8. The CDR3 is 17 residues long. Germline values: CDR1 KGHSH, CDR2 LQKENI. CDR3: CASSPQGGVGTNYGYTF. The CDR3, as DNA: TGTGCCAGCTCACCACAAGGGGGCGTCGGGACTAACTATGGCTACACCTTC.

Only a few counts were recorded for this clone. The chain couples TRBV15 to TRBJ2-1; 7 bases line up with TRBD2. The CDR3 runs to 18 residues. Losses at the gene ends were 3 bases for V and 7 bases for J; bases not matched to a gene: 18. The germline gives CDR1 LNHNV, CDR2 YYDKDF (reference sequence). CDR3 protein: CATSSREPGLPFRNEQFF. CDR3 nucleotides: TGTGCCACCAGCAGCAGAGAACCGGGACTACCGTTTAGGAATGAGCAGTTCTTC.

This clone was observed at least ten times. The chain combines TRBV27 with TRBJ2-1; 10 bases match TRBD2. Germline CDR1 reads MNHEY; CDR2 reads SMNVEV (reference sequence). The ends lost 4 bases at V and 6 bases at J; junction bases unmatched: 9. This CDR3 has 16 amino acids. As DNA, the CDR3 is TGTGCCAGCAGTTCCGGCCGACTAGCGGGCACCAATGAGCAGTTCTTC. Translating it yields CASSSGRLAGTNEQFF.